This T cell receptor (beta chain) is from a study of cytomegalovirus exposure and HLA in healthy donors. Turning to the study itself: As released early, the data held 80 million to 90 million unique TCRs from HLA-typed donors.

General observations from the study: CMV serostatus alone was available as immune exposure information. In vitro confirmation showed three CMV-associated chains to be CMV antigen specific.

With 60 Vbeta and 13 Jbeta primers, the PCR was carried out. Per the original methods: Tens of millions of unique TCR beta chains, about 11 million of them shared, were counted by a later analysis. Sequencing was performed with immunoSEQ multiplex PCR; in TCRdb, only in-frame clones are kept and a portion is missing. Clone size and V and J calls were adopted from that table, with D and trimming inferred from the DNA. This table holds over 200,000 clones, 77% found once. A single count supports this clone. Antigen: not known. V trimming: 0 bases; J trimming: 6 bases; junction bases outside the gene matches: 4. Germline V gene lookup returns CDR1 SGHRS and CDR2 YFSETQ. This CDR3 is 15 amino acids long.

Sequenced: PBMCs. The sequence was collected from a woman aged 55-69 years in good health and CMV-seropositive. V is TRBV5-1 and J is TRBJ2-2; 8 nucleotides line up with TRBD1. This chain's CDR3 is CASSLEQGAAGELFF. CDR3 DNA sequence: TGCGCCAGCAGCTTGGAGCAGGGGGCCGCCGGGGAGCTGTTTTTT.